The entry below gives a single TCR beta chain sequence along with its context. This entry belongs to a study of control samples from healthy donors and cancer patients. The CDR3 runs to 15 residues. V lost 1 base to trimming and J lost 1 base, with 10 bases between them. Germline CDR1 reads SGHDN; CDR2 reads FVKESK. The assay was immunoSEQ multiplex PCR, and TCRdb's table has in-frame clones only and misses some. The sample includes about 120,000 clones, over 75% of them seen just once. This rearrangement joins TRBV14 to TRBJ1-1; D perhaps matches TRBD1 (6 bases). Sequencing used blood. This receptor was obtained from a man aged 40-49 years in good health. The CDR3 is CASSQVGGGNTEAFF. The CDR3 DNA reads as TGTGCCAGCAGCCAAGTCGGAGGGGGGAACACTGAAGCTTTCTTT.